This T cell receptor (beta chain) was captured by sequencing in a study of vaccination and CD4 T cells after COVID-19. Treatment described: approximately nine-day PBMC culture with coronavirus spike peptide pools or control peptides (ViraFEST assay). This clonotype is termed medium-sized. What it binds is not known. The CDR3 covers 14 residues. The V gene end was trimmed by 5 bases and the J gene end by 8 bases; junction bases not matched to a gene: 13. From germline, CDR1 is GTSNPN and CDR2 SVGIG (reference sequence). An Oncomine TCR Beta short-read assay was used to sequence the DNA from cultured CD4+ T cells. TCRdb processed the PCR reads anew with MiXCR; each CDR3 protein has one entry. The sample includes about 22,000 distinct CDR3 sequences, approximately 29% of them seen just once.

The J gene is TRBJ1-1, the V gene TRBV30, with TRBD1 matching over 8 bases. This clonotype originated in a human donor with COVID-19. The specimen sequenced was cultured CD4+ T cells from blood. CDR3 coding DNA: TGTGCCTGGGCCGTTACCAGGGGGCGCGCAGAAGCTTTCTTT. It encodes CAWAVTRGRAEAFF.